This T cell receptor (beta chain) was documented in a study of T cells in Graves' hyperthyroidism and ophthalmopathy. Study conclusions and caveats: Blood samples included most of the expanded thyroid clonotypes exceeding 0.001. Stable hyperthyroidism was told apart from ophthalmopathy by a model built on 13 V-J features.

In this sample, this clonotype turned up many times. What it binds is not known. Amplification of TCR beta CDR3 regions used RNA as the template. First-round RT-PCR of the TCR CDR3 relied on the HTBI primer set. TCRdb reanalysed the multiplex PCR reads using MiXCR and keeps one entry per CDR3 protein. Here the sample spans fewer than 650,000 distinct CDR3 sequences, roughly 14% being singletons. Exclusion of patients followed from uncontrolled infection, other autoimmune disease, pregnancy or lactation. Cells are PBMCs isolated from approximately 9.2 ml of fresh blood. Germline V CDR1 and CDR2: MDHEN, SYDVKM. This CDR3 is 12 amino acids long. V was trimmed by 4 bases and J by 5 bases, leaving 8 bases between them.

The TCR originated in a woman aged 40 to 55 with Graves' ophthalmopathy. The chain uses TRBV28 and TRBJ2-5; D ambiguous. Sequencing used blood. CDR3 coding DNA: TGTGCCAGCAGTTCCCTCCTTGAGACCCAGTACTTC. As protein: CASSSLLETQYF. The entire variable domain, with the rest obtained from reference TRBV28 and TRBJ2-5, is as follows: DVKVTQSSRYLVKRTGEKVFLECVQDMDHENMFWYRQDPGLGLRLIYFSYDVKMKEKGDIPEGYSVSREKKERFSLILESASTNQTSMYLCASSSLLETQYFGPGTRLLVL.